The next 2 T cell receptor beta chains were all read from a single sample in a study of T cells in Graves' hyperthyroidism and ophthalmopathy. TCR beta CDR3 regions were amplified from RNA transcripts. Initially, a first-round RT-PCR of the TCR CDR3 employed the HTBI primer set. TCRdb used MiXCR to reprocess the multiplex PCR reads, holding one entry per CDR3 protein. Counted here are nearly 250,000 distinct CDR3 sequences, almost 25% occurring once; the ten biggest clones make up 35% to 40%. The sequenced sample consisted of blood. The origin of the receptors is a woman in her thirties or forties with Graves' ophthalmopathy.

This clonotype was picked up many times. The J gene is TRBJ2-7, the V gene TRBV28; TRBD1 might be the D (5 bases). With 6 bases removed from V and 6 bases from J, the gap between germline ends came to 24 bases. The CDR3 is made up of 16 amino acids. The V gene's germline CDR1 is MDHEN and CDR2 SYDVKM. The CDR3 coding sequence is TGTGCCAGCAGCTCCACCGGCCAGGTACTAAGGGGCGAGCAGTACTTC. Protein: CASSSTGQVLRGEQYF.

The chain couples TRBV12-3 or TRBV12-4 to TRBJ1-2; 7 bases are a match to TRBD1. With 6 bases clipped from V and 3 bases from J, the junction kept 7 bases outside the gene matches. CDR3 length: 14 amino acids. The CDR3 spells CASSPGGSDYGYTF. Written as DNA, the CDR3 is TGTGCCAGCAGCCCAGGGGGGTCGGACTATGGCTACACCTTC.